The 7 T cell receptor beta chains given below trace back to one sample, sequenced in a study of blood T cell repertoires in COVID-19. Clones were sequenced by immunoSEQ multiplex PCR, and TCRdb holds only the in-frame ones, with some missing. The data show about 380,000 clones, 88% seen once. Sequenced input: PBMCs or T cells enriched from blood (not recorded which). The receptors stem from a woman younger than 30 who had recovered from COVID-19.

The chain combines TRBV12-3 or TRBV12-4 with TRBJ1-1; D call uncertain. The CDR3 has 12 residues. The V gene lost 1 base and the J gene lost 7 bases, with 7 bases spanning the gap. CDR3 DNA: TGTGCCAGCAGTTTAGGGCAGATTGAAGCTTTCTTT. It codes for CASSLGQIEAFF.

The chain recombines TRBV19 with TRBJ2-4; perhaps TRBD2 as D (6 bases). Germline V gene lookup returns CDR1 LNHDA and CDR2 SQIVND (reference sequence). CDR3 size: 13 residues. V was cut by 11 bases and J by 7 bases, with 18 bases left in between. The DNA for the CDR3 is TGTGCCTCCTCGTCGGGCGGGGCGAACATTCAGTACTTC. Protein sequence: CASSSGGANIQYF.

CDR3 loop: CATSEGDRDGGYTF. In DNA form, the CDR3 reads TGTGCCACCAGCGAGGGCGACAGGGACGGAGGCTACACCTTC. V and J are TRBV15 and TRBJ1-2; 7 bases map to TRBD1. With V trimmed by 5 bases and J by 8 bases, 11 bases remained unmatched. Germline V lookup: CDR1 LNHNV, CDR2 YYDKDF (reference sequence). The length of the CDR3 is 14 residues.

The V call is TRBV5-6, the J call TRBJ1-1, with D possibly being TRBD1 (5 bases). The CDR3 is made up of 15 amino acids. CDR1 SGHDT and CDR2 YYEEEE come from the germline V gene. Trimming removed 5 bases at V and 0 bases at J, with 14 bases between. This CDR3 is CASSFGTGLNTEAFF. In DNA form, the CDR3 reads TGTGCCAGCAGTTTCGGGACTGGGCTGAACACTGAAGCTTTCTTT. Looking up the rest from reference TRBV5-6 and TRBJ1-1 gives the full variable domain: DAGVTQSPTHLIKTRGQQVTLRCSPKSGHDTVSWYQQALGQGPQFIFQYYEEEERQRGNFPDRFSGHQFPNYSSELNVNALLLGDSALYLCASSFGTGLNTEAFFGQGTRLTVV.

This clone was observed once. The chain joins TRBV11-2 to TRBJ2-5; 10 bases fit TRBD2. The junction had 2 bases not matched to a gene; V was cut back by 2 bases and J by 2 bases. The CDR3 runs to 15 residues. Germline assignment: CDR1 SGHAT and CDR2 FQNNGV. CDR3 nucleotides: TGTGCCAGCAGCTTAAGTAGCGGGGGGCAAGAGACCCAGTACTTC. Encoded protein: CASSLSSGGQETQYF.

The J gene is TRBJ2-1, the V gene TRBV4-2; 8 nucleotides agree with TRBD2. V was pared by 4 bases and J by 2 bases, with 4 bases of the junction left unmatched. Germline V CDR1 and CDR2: LGHNA, YNFKEQ. The CDR3 has 15 amino acids. The CDR3 nucleotides are TGTGCCAGCAGCCTTAGCGGGGAGGCCTACAATGAGCAGTTCTTC. It specifies CASSLSGEAYNEQFF.

V gene TRBV4-1 combines with J gene TRBJ2-7; D is unresolved. Germline CDR1 MGHRA, CDR2 YSYEKL. The CDR3 consists of 12 residues. The V end lost 1 base, the J end lost 6 bases, and 7 bases lay between the germline ends. CDR3 region: CASSQGGSEQYF. CDR3 coding DNA: TGCGCCAGCAGCCAAGGCGGCAGCGAGCAGTACTTC.